This entry lists 32 T cell receptor beta chains sequenced from one sample in a study of blood T cell repertoires in COVID-19. Produced via immunoSEQ multiplex PCR; TCRdb's table is partial and in-frame only. The sample lists approximately 180,000 clones; over 65% were seen once. Sequencing was carried out using peripheral blood. Every receptor here comes from a person in their 70s with COVID-19, enrolled during active disease.

This rearrangement joins TRBV19 to TRBJ2-7, with D possibly being TRBD1 (8 bases). Germline lookup yields CDR1 LNHDA and CDR2 SQIVND (reference sequence). CDR3 length: 13 amino acids. The V end lost 9 bases, the J end lost 4 bases, and 16 bases lay between the germline ends. The CDR3, as DNA: TGTGCCAGCAAGAACAGGGGGGGGTACGAGCAGTACTTC. This encodes CASKNRGGYEQYF.

The rearrangement uses TRBV12-3 or TRBV12-4 and TRBJ2-7; D is undetermined. Between the trimmed V and J ends, which lost 3 bases and 2 bases, there was a span of 8 bases. This CDR3 is 13 amino acids long. CDR3 sequence (DNA): TGTGCCAGCAGTTTGTTTGTAACCTACGAGCAGTACTTC. Translating it yields CASSLFVTYEQYF.

The rearrangement uses TRBV19 and TRBJ2-7; 9 bases are a match to TRBD1. Germline V gene sequence: CDR1 LNHDA, CDR2 SQIVND (reference sequence). The CDR3 has 14 residues. V trimming: 5 bases; J trimming: 7 bases; junction bases outside the gene matches: 9. The CDR3: CASSLGTGSGEQYF. The CDR3, as DNA: TGTGCCAGTAGTCTCGGGACAGGGTCGGGAGAGCAGTACTTC.

CDR3 sequence reads: CASSLAGEMGGYTF. The CDR3 bases are TGTGCCAGCAGCTTGGCAGGGGAAATGGGTGGCTACACCTTC. The V gene is TRBV7-3, the J gene TRBJ1-2, with a tentative D call TRBD1 (6 bases). Trimming cost V 3 bases and J 7 bases, with 15 bases left between them. Germline V lookup: CDR1 SGHTA, CDR2 FQGTGA. The CDR3 spans 14 residues.

This rearrangement joins TRBV6-1 to TRBJ1-5; D is unclear. CDR1 is MNHNS, CDR2 SASEGT, per germline. The CDR3 is made up of 15 amino acids. The V end was cut by 1 base, the J end by 0 bases, with 7 bases between. The CDR3 DNA sequence: TGTGCCAGCAGTGAAGGTTCAGGTAGCAATCAGCCCCAGCATTTT. This translates into CASSEGSGSNQPQHF.

The genes are TRBV4-3 and TRBJ1-3, with D perhaps matching TRBD1 (5 bases). CDR3 length: 15 amino acids. V was shortened by 2 bases and J by 2 bases, with 10 bases between the two germline ends. CDR1 is LGHNA, CDR2 YSLEER, per germline. As DNA, the CDR3 is TGCGCCAGCAGCCAAAACACAGGCGCTGGAAACACCATATATTTT. Protein: CASSQNTGAGNTIYF.

The rearrangement links TRBV15 to TRBJ2-7; TRBD2 aligns across 10 bases. The junction had 22 bases not matched to a gene; V was cut back by 9 bases and J by 5 bases. Germline V gene data show CDR1 as LNHNV and CDR2 as YYDKDF (reference sequence). The CDR3 is made up of 18 amino acids. The CDR3 DNA follows: TGTGCCACGAGGGGTAGCGGGAGGAACCCACAACGTAGTGACGAGCAGTACTTC. Translating gives CATRGSGRNPQRSDEQYF.

The chain links TRBV6-6 to TRBJ2-5, with a weak D call TRBD1 (6 bases). The CDR3 is 14 residues long. Trimming removed 5 bases at V and 5 bases at J, with 15 bases between. Per the germline V gene, CDR1 is MNHNY and CDR2 is SVGAGI (reference sequence). The chain's CDR3 is CASSRQDPGETQYF. The CDR3 region has the DNA TGTGCCAGCAGTAGACAGGACCCGGGGGAGACCCAGTACTTC.

J is TRBJ2-5 and V is TRBV11-3; D is unclear. Germline CDR1 reads SGHNT; CDR2 reads YENEEA. The CDR3 consists of 13 residues. Trimming stripped 1 base from V and 7 bases from J, with 10 bases between. The CDR3 loop is CASSLGGVGTQYF. CDR3 nucleotide sequence: TGTGCCAGCAGCTTAGGAGGAGTAGGGACCCAGTACTTC.

As DNA, the CDR3 is TGTGCCACCAGCAGAGCTCAGAGTGAGGGCACAGATACGCAGTATTTT. It translates to CATSRAQSEGTDTQYF. V and J are TRBV15 and TRBJ2-3; no definite D call. This CDR3 comprises 16 residues. CDR1 and CDR2 from the germline V gene are LNHNV and YYDKDF (reference sequence). V lost 1 base to trimming and J lost 1 base, with 12 bases between them.

The chain links TRBV20-1 to TRBJ1-1; D gene uncertain. Trimming took 3 bases from V and 1 from J, leaving 12 bases between them. The CDR3 has 14 amino acids. Germline loops: CDR1 DFQATT, CDR2 SNEGSKA (reference sequence). CDR3 nucleotide sequence: TGCAGTGCTAGTAAGCTGCATCGGAACACTGAAGCTTTCTTT. It is translated as CSASKLHRNTEAFF.

V gene TRBV27 combines with J gene TRBJ2-1, with 11 bases that match TRBD2. V gave up 7 bases and J gave up 4 bases; unmatched junction bases: 6. Germline loops: CDR1 MNHEY, CDR2 SMNVEV (reference sequence). CDR3 length: 15 residues. This chain's CDR3 is CASTLAGGLYNEQFF. The CDR3, as DNA: TGTGCCAGCACCCTAGCGGGGGGACTATACAATGAGCAGTTCTTC.

The chain has TRBV18 and TRBJ1-1, with 7 bases identical to TRBD1. Per the germline V gene, CDR1 is KGHSH and CDR2 is LQKENI. The CDR3 spans 15 residues. The J segment lost 5 bases and the V segment lost 4 bases, leaving 10 bases of the junction unmatched. The chain's CDR3 is CASSLRTGGGTEAFF. The CDR3 DNA follows: TGTGCCAGCTCACTGCGGACAGGTGGAGGGACTGAAGCTTTCTTT.

The count of this clone is one. The chain links TRBV27 to TRBJ2-2; the match to TRBD1 covers 8 bases. The CDR3 has 19 amino acids. V lost 3 bases and J lost 4; bases outside the gene matches: 16. Germline values: CDR1 MNHEY, CDR2 SMNVEV (reference sequence). This CDR3 reads CASSFSPSPGQVSTGELFF. CDR3 coding DNA: TGTGCCAGCAGTTTTTCCCCGTCTCCGGGACAGGTGTCCACCGGGGAGCTGTTTTTT.

This chain connects TRBV7-2 to TRBJ1-6, with 9 bases matching TRBD1. V shed 6 bases and J 9 bases; nucleotides not matched to a gene: 6. Germline values: CDR1 SGHTA, CDR2 FQGNSA. The CDR3 has 14 residues. The CDR3 region is CASSKGQGSSPLHF. The CDR3 nucleotides are TGTGCCAGCAGTAAAGGACAGGGGAGTTCACCCCTCCACTTT.

This chain connects TRBV13 to TRBJ2-1, with 8 bases matching TRBD2. Losses at the gene ends were 5 bases for V and 3 bases for J; bases not matched to a gene: 6. The CDR3 contains 15 residues. Germline V gene lookup returns CDR1 PRHDT and CDR2 FYEKMQ (reference sequence). For the CDR3, the DNA is TGTGCCAGCAGCCAGCGGGAGAGAGGCTACAATGAGCAGTTCTTC. Its translation: CASSQRERGYNEQFF.

The chain links TRBV3-1 (or the pseudogene TRBV3-2) to TRBJ2-5; TRBD2 matches at 10 bases. CDR1 LGHDT and CDR2 YNNKEL come from the germline V gene (reference sequence). V shed 4 bases and J 7 bases; nucleotides not matched to a gene: 9. The length of the CDR3 is 15 residues. CDR3 DNA sequence: TGTGCCAGCAGCCGTGAGCGGGGGGGCCGGGGGACCCAGTACTTC. Translated, it gives CASSRERGGRGTQYF.

This chain uses TRBV6-2 or TRBV6-3 with TRBJ1-4; 10 bases agree with TRBD1. This CDR3 has 15 residues. CDR1 and CDR2 (germline): MNHEY, SVGEGT. The trim removed 0 bases at V and 7 bases at J, leaving 2 bases unmatched. The chain's CDR3 is CASSYSGTGAEKLFF. DNA for the CDR3: TGTGCCAGCAGTTACTCCGGGACAGGGGCTGAAAAACTGTTTTTT.

This chain connects TRBV28 to TRBJ2-2, with 7 bases lining up with TRBD1. The CDR3 consists of 14 residues. Unmatched junction bases numbered 4, after V lost 2 bases and J lost 7 bases. CDR1 is MDHEN, CDR2 SYDVKM, per germline. CDR3 sequence reads: CASSLTGAGGELFF. CDR3 DNA sequence: TGTGCCAGCAGTTTAACAGGGGCGGGCGGGGAGCTGTTTTTT. Looking up the rest from reference TRBV28 and TRBJ2-2 gives the full variable domain: DVKVTQSSRYLVKRTGEKVFLECVQDMDHENMFWYRQDPGLGLRLIYFSYDVKMKEKGDIPEGYSVSREKKERFSLILESASTNQTSMYLCASSLTGAGGELFFGEGSRLTVL.

The gene calls are TRBV4-3 and TRBJ1-3, with D possibly TRBD1 on 5 matching bases. V gave up 2 bases and J gave up 4 bases, with 6 bases separating them. The length of the CDR3 is 13 residues. Germline CDR1 is LGHNA and CDR2 is YSLEER. The CDR3 sequence: CASSQNRGNTIYF. Written as DNA, the CDR3 is TGCGCCAGCAGCCAAAACAGGGGAAACACCATATATTTT.

The rearrangement links TRBV29-1 to TRBJ1-1; tentative D call: TRBD1 (5 bases). Germline-derived CDR1 and CDR2 are SQVTM and ANQGSEA. This CDR3 spans 13 amino acids. V was cut by 2 bases and J by 6 bases, with 13 bases left in between. The CDR3 region has the DNA TGCAGCGTTGAATCGGGGGTCGGGGCTGAAGCTTTCTTT. Amino acid sequence: CSVESGVGAEAFF.

The rearrangement joins TRBV30 to TRBJ2-5; 12 bases are shared with TRBD1. The CDR3 sequence is 15 residues long. The V and J ends lost 3 bases and 1 base, in that order; junction bases with no gene match: 3. Germline CDR1 reads GTSNPN; CDR2 reads SVGIG (reference sequence). The CDR3 here is CAWSGTGGSQETQYF. The CDR3 DNA reads as TGTGCCTGGAGCGGGACAGGGGGCTCCCAAGAGACCCAGTACTTC.

The sample holds a few counts of this clone. The V call is TRBV10-2, the J call TRBJ2-2; 7 bases fit TRBD1. Germline V CDR1 and CDR2: WSHSY, SAAADI. The V gene end was trimmed by 4 bases and the J gene end by 1 base; junction bases not matched to a gene: 0. There are 14 residues in the CDR3. CDR3 in DNA: TGCGCCAGCAGTGGGGACAGGAACACCGGGGAGCTGTTTTTT. It is translated as CASSGDRNTGELFF.

V usage is TRBV30 and J usage is TRBJ1-3, with D hard to call. CDR1 is GTSNPN, CDR2 SVGIG, per germline (reference sequence). Deletions cut 0 bases from V and 0 bases from J, with 9 bases between. This CDR3 spans 15 amino acids. CDR3 in DNA: TGTGCCTGGAGTGTCGGGGATGCCTCTGGAAACACCATATATTTT. Translated: CAWSVGDASGNTIYF.

The chain uses TRBV28 and TRBJ2-7; D may be TRBD2 (6 bases). The V gene's germline CDR1 is MDHEN and CDR2 SYDVKM. This CDR3 has 13 amino acids. V dropped 10 bases and J dropped 4 bases, with 17 bases sitting between them. This CDR3 is CATTPWTTYEQYF. The CDR3, as DNA: TGTGCCACCACGCCCTGGACTACTTACGAGCAGTACTTC.

J is TRBJ1-3 and V is TRBV7-9; D is ambiguous. The CDR3 is made up of 11 amino acids. Germline CDR1 is SEHNR and CDR2 is FQNEAQ (reference sequence). V shed 3 bases and J shed 8 bases, with 5 bases lying between them. The DNA of the CDR3 is TGTGCCAGCAGCTTGGACTACACCATATATTTT. This encodes CASSLDYTIYF. Supplemented by reference TRBV7-9 and TRBJ1-3, the full variable domain reads DTGVSQNPRHKITKRGQNVTFRCDPISEHNRLYWYRQTLGQGPEFLTYFQNEAQLEKSRLLSDRFSAERPKGSFSTLEIQRTEQGDSAMYLCASSLDYTIYFGEGSWLTVV.

The rearrangement links TRBV30 to TRBJ1-1; D is perhaps TRBD1 (6 bases). This CDR3 has 13 residues. Per the germline V gene, CDR1 is GTSNPN and CDR2 is SVGIG (reference sequence). Between the trimmed V and J ends, which lost 4 bases and 9 bases, there was a span of 18 bases. CDR3 nucleotides: TGTGCCTGGACCGCGACAGGCGGGAGTCAAGCTTTCTTT. Its translation: CAWTATGGSQAFF.

V gene TRBV19 combines with J gene TRBJ2-7; 9 positions match TRBD1. Germline CDR1 is LNHDA and CDR2 is SQIVND (reference sequence). The CDR3 extends over 16 amino acids. Trimming at V came to 3 bases and at J to 6 bases, leaving 12 bases not matched to a gene. Here the CDR3 DNA reads TGTGCCAGTAGTATGCAAACCGGGACAGGGTTTGGCGAGCAGTACTTC. It codes for CASSMQTGTGFGEQYF.

V gene TRBV21-1 combines with J gene TRBJ1-5; TRBD1 is taken as the D call from the table, unchecked against the DNA. TRBV21-1 is a pseudogene segment. CDR3 length equals 15 residues. CDR3 region: CASSKHHRGNQPQHF. The CDR3 bases are TGTGCCAGCAGCAAGCATCACAGGGGGAATCAGCCCCAGCATTTT.

This rearrangement joins TRBV7-9 to TRBJ2-5; D is uncertain. The germline CDR1 and CDR2 sequences are SEHNR and FQNEAQ (reference sequence). CDR3 length: 15 amino acids. With 4 bases removed from V and 1 base from J, the gap between germline ends came to 13 bases. The CDR3 protein is CASSSRRGAQETQYF. CDR3 DNA sequence: TGTGCCAGCAGCTCTAGAAGAGGTGCCCAAGAGACCCAGTACTTC. Supplemented by reference TRBV7-9 and TRBJ2-5, the full variable domain reads DTGVSQNPRHKITKRGQNVTFRCDPISEHNRLYWYRQTLGQGPEFLTYFQNEAQLEKSRLLSDRFSAERPKGSFSTLEIQRTEQGDSAMYLCASSSRRGAQETQYFGPGTRLLVL.

This chain joins TRBV6-2 or TRBV6-3 and TRBJ1-5; D gene ambiguous. The CDR3 runs to 12 residues. From germline, CDR1 is MNHEY and CDR2 SVGEGT. The ends were cut back, 4 bases at V and 3 bases at J, with 4 bases in the middle. This chain's CDR3 is CASSFVNQPQHF. CDR3 sequence (DNA): TGTGCCAGCAGTTTCGTCAATCAGCCCCAGCATTTT.

The chain joins TRBV19 to TRBJ2-1; 9 bases map to TRBD2. The CDR3 has 15 residues. Unmatched junction bases numbered 4, after V lost 3 bases and J lost 4 bases. Germline CDR1 LNHDA, CDR2 SQIVND (reference sequence). The CDR3 DNA reads as TGTGCCAGTAGTATGATAGCGGGGGAGTACAATGAGCAGTTCTTC. The encoded protein is CASSMIAGEYNEQFF.